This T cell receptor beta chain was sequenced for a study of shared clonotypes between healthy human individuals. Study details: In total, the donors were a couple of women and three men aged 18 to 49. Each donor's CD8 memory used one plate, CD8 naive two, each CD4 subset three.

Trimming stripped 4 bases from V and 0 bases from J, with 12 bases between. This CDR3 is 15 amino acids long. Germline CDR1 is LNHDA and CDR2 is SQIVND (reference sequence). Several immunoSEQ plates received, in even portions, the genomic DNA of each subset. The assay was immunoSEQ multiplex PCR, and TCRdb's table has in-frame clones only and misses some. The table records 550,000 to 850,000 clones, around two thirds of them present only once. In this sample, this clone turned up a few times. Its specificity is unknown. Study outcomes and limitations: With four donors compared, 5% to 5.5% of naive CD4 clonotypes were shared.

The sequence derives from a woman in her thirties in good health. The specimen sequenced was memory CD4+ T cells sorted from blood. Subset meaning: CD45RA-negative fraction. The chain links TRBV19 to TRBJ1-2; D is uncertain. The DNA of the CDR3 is TGTGCCAGTAGTAAAGACCCCGGAGCTAACTATGGCTACACCTTC. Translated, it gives CASSKDPGANYGYTF. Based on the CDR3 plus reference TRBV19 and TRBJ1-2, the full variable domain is DGGITQSPKYLFRKEGQNVTLSCEQNLNHDAMYWYRQDPGQGLRLIYYSQIVNDFQKGDIAEGYSVSREKKESFPLTVTSAQKNPTAFYLCASSKDPGANYGYTFGSGTRLTVV.